This TCR beta chain was documented in a study of identical twins. Study-wide points: Memory repertoires lacked the insertion deficit that abundant cord blood beta clonotypes showed.

This clonotype was counted between two and nine times. Its cognate antigen is unknown. A single record per CDR3 protein comes from TCRdb applying MiXCR to the 5' RACE reads. Of 450,000 or so distinct CDR3 sequences listed, 20% to 25% are singletons. Trimming cost V 8 bases and J 4 bases; bases outside gene matches: 7. CDR3 length: 14 residues. These same data were also listed under a study on T cells expressing NK-cell markers. That source notes: CD3+CD56+NKG2C+, CD3+CD56+NKG2C- and CD3+CD56-NKG2C+ T cells, once sorted, supplied the TCR beta repertoires. Sequencing covered eight donors, seven HCMV-seropositive and one seronegative. Topping the CD3+CD56-NKG2C+ fraction as well were these clonotypes, in a few donors.

The TCR originated in a woman aged 18 to 35 in good health. Input material: CD4+ T cells sorted from blood. The V gene is TRBV12-3 or TRBV12-4, the J gene TRBJ2-7, with TRBD2 matching over 11 bases. The CDR3 coding sequence is TGTGCCAGCCGTCCTAGCGGGGGGTCTTACGAGCAGTACTTC. It encodes CASRPSGGSYEQYF.